The 2 T cell receptor beta chains in this list originate from one sample, sequenced in a study of early T cells in non-severe SARS-CoV-2 infection. TCRdb processed the 5' RACE reads anew with MiXCR; each CDR3 protein has one entry. The sample has approximately 71,000 distinct CDR3 sequences, 9% to 15% seen once. The sample comprised whole blood. The receptors were sampled from an adult who was a healthcare worker with PCR-confirmed SARS-CoV-2 infection or an uninfected control (not recorded which).

This clonotype was recorded at least ten times. This rearrangement joins TRBV29-1 to TRBJ2-2; no clear D gene. The germline gives CDR1 SQVTM, CDR2 ANQGSEA. The V end lost 0 bases, the J end lost 5 bases, and 13 bases lay between the germline ends. This CDR3 comprises 15 residues. CDR3 DNA: TGCAGCGTTGAAGATGAGTTCATGAGGACCGGGGAGCTGTTTTTT. Amino acid sequence: CSVEDEFMRTGELFF.

This clonotype was counted only a few times. The chain combines TRBV14 with TRBJ1-1, with D tentatively TRBD1 (5 bases). V dropped 4 bases and J dropped 4 bases, with 16 bases sitting between them. Germline CDR1 SGHDN, CDR2 FVKESK. The CDR3 has 15 amino acids. The CDR3 sequence is CASSRFSGGGTEAFF. The CDR3 nucleotides are TGTGCCAGCAGCCGTTTCTCCGGGGGGGGCACTGAAGCTTTCTTT.